The rows below give T cell receptor beta chains drawn from one sample of a study of blood T cell repertoires in COVID-19. The table came from immunoSEQ multiplex PCR; TCRdb's copy has only in-frame clones and leaves some out. The sample has 350,000 to 400,000 clones, roughly 90% seen once. The sequencing input was peripheral blood. The source is a woman in her 30s with COVID-19, enrolled during active disease. Each CDR3 is given with its conserved first and last residue. A D gene is named only where the DNA matches it firmly. Expanded clones get a size class; other rows say once, few or many, or leave the size out.

clone size: -
J gene: TRBJ2-1
V gene: TRBV14
D gene: TRBD2
CDR3 protein: CASSLLLGLAGGPHNEQFF
CDR3 DNA: TGTGCCAGCAGCCTACTCCTGGGACTAGCGGGGGGGCCCCACAATGAGCAGTTCTTC

clone size: -
J gene: TRBJ2-1
V gene: TRBV6-5
D gene: -
CDR3 protein: CASSYSGGPAGEQFF
CDR3 DNA: TGTGCCAGCAGTTACTCGGGGGGGCCGGCGGGGGAGCAGTTCTTC

clone size: -
J gene: TRBJ2-1
V gene: TRBV11-3
D gene: -
CDR3 protein: CASSSRTQKIDNEQFF
CDR3 DNA: TGTGCCAGCAGCTCCCGCACACAGAAGATAGACAATGAGCAGTTCTTC

clone size: few
J gene: TRBJ2-2
V gene: TRBV9
D gene: -
CDR3 protein: CASSVEIWTSNTGELFF
CDR3 DNA: TGTGCCAGCAGCGTAGAAATTTGGACATCGAACACCGGGGAGCTGTTTTTT

clone size: -
J gene: TRBJ2-5
V gene: TRBV29-1
D gene: -
CDR3 protein: CSVGGFAAEETQYF
CDR3 DNA: TGCAGCGTTGGGGGCTTCGCGGCGGAAGAGACCCAGTACTTC

clone size: -
J gene: TRBJ2-3
V gene: TRBV24-1
D gene: TRBD1
CDR3 protein: CATSHGTGGEDTQYF
CDR3 DNA: TGTGCCACCTCCCACGGGACAGGGGGCGAAGATACGCAGTATTTT

clone size: -
J gene: TRBJ2-3
V gene: TRBV7-2
D gene: TRBD2
CDR3 protein: CASSLDDWREGTDTQYF
CDR3 DNA: TGTGCCAGCAGCTTAGACGATTGGAGGGAGGGAACAGATACGCAGTATTTT

clone size: -
J gene: TRBJ2-1
V gene: TRBV4-3
D gene: TRBD2
CDR3 protein: CASSLNSGIMSYNEQFF
CDR3 DNA: TGCGCCAGCAGCCTCAATAGCGGGATCATGTCCTACAATGAGCAGTTCTTC

clone size: -
J gene: TRBJ1-2
V gene: TRBV2
D gene: -
CDR3 protein: CASAPDNPYGYTF
CDR3 DNA: TGTGCCAGCGCACCGGACAATCCCTATGGCTACACCTTC

clone size: -
J gene: TRBJ2-1
V gene: TRBV4-2
D gene: TRBD2
CDR3 protein: CASSQVKTSGGYNEQFF
CDR3 DNA: TGTGCCAGCAGCCAGGTTAAAACTAGCGGGGGGTACAATGAGCAGTTCTTC

clone size: -
J gene: TRBJ2-2
V gene: TRBV19
D gene: -
CDR3 protein: CASSVLSTGELFF
CDR3 DNA: TGTGCCAGTAGTGTCCTCAGCACCGGGGAGCTGTTTTTT

clone size: -
J gene: TRBJ2-7
V gene: TRBV6-1
D gene: TRBD1
CDR3 protein: CASSKEPGQGSYEQYF
CDR3 DNA: TGTGCCAGCAGTAAAGAACCGGGACAGGGATCCTACGAGCAGTACTTC

clone size: -
J gene: TRBJ2-1
V gene: TRBV5-1
D gene: TRBD1
CDR3 protein: CASTSGGIQNNEQFF
CDR3 DNA: TGCGCCAGCACGTCAGGGGGCATCCAAAACAATGAGCAGTTCTTC

clone size: -
J gene: TRBJ2-7
V gene: TRBV7-8
D gene: -
CDR3 protein: CASSSDSLAYEQYF
CDR3 DNA: TGTGCCAGCAGCTCGGACTCCCTCGCCTACGAGCAGTACTTC

clone size: -
J gene: TRBJ1-1
V gene: TRBV13
D gene: TRBD1
CDR3 protein: CASSPPAGDRNTEAFF
CDR3 DNA: TGTGCCAGCAGCCCCCCGGCAGGGGACAGGAACACTGAAGCTTTCTTT

clone size: -
J gene: TRBJ2-1
V gene: TRBV2
D gene: TRBD2
CDR3 protein: CASRTTSGSYEQFF
CDR3 DNA: TGTGCCAGCAGGACGACTAGCGGGAGCTATGAGCAGTTCTTC

clone size: -
J gene: TRBJ1-5
V gene: TRBV28
D gene: TRBD1
CDR3 protein: CASSLDRNQPQHF
CDR3 DNA: TGTGCCAGCAGTCTGGACAGGAATCAGCCCCAGCATTTT

clone size: -
J gene: TRBJ2-5
V gene: TRBV11-2
D gene: TRBD2
CDR3 protein: CASSYRGGAFQETQYF
CDR3 DNA: TGTGCCAGCAGCTACCGCGGGGGGGCCTTCCAAGAGACCCAGTACTTC

clone size: -
J gene: TRBJ1-2
V gene: TRBV21-1
D gene: -
CDR3 protein: CASSKKGFPGGGDYGYTF
CDR3 DNA: TGTGCCAGCAGCAAAAAAGGCTTCCCTGGGGGGGGTGACTATGGCTACACCTTC

clone size: -
J gene: TRBJ1-5
V gene: TRBV7-8
D gene: TRBD1
CDR3 protein: CASSLGTGERQPQHF
CDR3 DNA: TGTGCCAGCAGCTTAGGGACAGGGGAGAGGCAGCCCCAGCATTTT

clone size: -
J gene: TRBJ1-1
V gene: TRBV29-1
D gene: TRBD1
CDR3 protein: CSVGKFRGPGTEAFF
CDR3 DNA: TGCAGCGTCGGAAAGTTCAGGGGGCCTGGCACTGAAGCTTTCTTT

clone size: -
J gene: TRBJ2-5
V gene: TRBV6-2/TRBV6-3
D gene: -
CDR3 protein: CASSYPGVPSEDSQETQYF
CDR3 DNA: TGTGCCAGCAGTTACCCTGGTGTGCCTTCGGAGGACTCCCAAGAGACCCAGTACTTC

clone size: -
J gene: TRBJ2-5
V gene: TRBV2
D gene: TRBD2
CDR3 protein: CASSERLAGRHQETQYF
CDR3 DNA: TGTGCCAGCAGTGAAAGACTAGCGGGGCGCCACCAAGAGACCCAGTACTTC

clone size: -
J gene: TRBJ1-6
V gene: TRBV6-7
D gene: TRBD1
CDR3 protein: CASRARDRVDSPLHF
CDR3 DNA: TGTGCCAGCAGGGCCCGGGACAGGGTTGATTCACCCCTCCACTTT

clone size: -
J gene: TRBJ1-2
V gene: TRBV4-1
D gene: TRBD1
CDR3 protein: CASSQLPTGGPAYGYTF
CDR3 DNA: TGCGCCAGCAGCCAACTCCCTACAGGGGGCCCCGCCTATGGCTACACCTTC